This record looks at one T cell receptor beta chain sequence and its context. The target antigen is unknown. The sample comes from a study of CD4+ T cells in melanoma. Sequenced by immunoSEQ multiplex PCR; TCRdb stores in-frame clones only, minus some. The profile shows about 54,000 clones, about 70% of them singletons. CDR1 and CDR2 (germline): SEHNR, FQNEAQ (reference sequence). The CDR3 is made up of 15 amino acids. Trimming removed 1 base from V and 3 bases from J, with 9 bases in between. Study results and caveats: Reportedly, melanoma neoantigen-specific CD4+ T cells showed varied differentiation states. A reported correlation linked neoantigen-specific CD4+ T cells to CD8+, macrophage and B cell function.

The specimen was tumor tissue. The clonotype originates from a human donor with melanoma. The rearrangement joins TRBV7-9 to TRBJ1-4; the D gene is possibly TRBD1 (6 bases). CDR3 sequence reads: CASSLGGGANEKLFF. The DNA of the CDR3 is TGTGCCAGCAGCTTAGGAGGGGGGGCTAATGAAAAACTGTTTTTT.